This T cell receptor beta chain was captured in a study of shared clonotypes between healthy human individuals. The donors were all Caucasian adults (living in Nashville, Tennessee). J gave up 1 base and V 2 bases, and 2 bases lay outside the gene matches. Per germline, CDR1 MDHEN and CDR2 SYDVKM. The CDR3 is 15 residues long. Only one count was recorded for this clone. This table comes from immunoSEQ multiplex PCR, and its TCRdb copy is limited to in-frame clones, with some not included. Among hundreds of thousands of clones, 97% were seen once, and the ten largest hold around 0.06%. This chain uses TRBV28 with TRBJ2-3, with 8 nucleotides matching TRBD1. Sequenced material: naive CD4+ T cells sorted from blood. Subset meaning: CD45RA+ positively selected. This clonotype was sampled from a woman between 25 and 40 years old in good health. The CDR3 DNA is TGTGCCAGCAGTTTAGTACAGGGGGGCACAGATACGCAGTATTTT. Residues: CASSLVQGGTDTQYF.